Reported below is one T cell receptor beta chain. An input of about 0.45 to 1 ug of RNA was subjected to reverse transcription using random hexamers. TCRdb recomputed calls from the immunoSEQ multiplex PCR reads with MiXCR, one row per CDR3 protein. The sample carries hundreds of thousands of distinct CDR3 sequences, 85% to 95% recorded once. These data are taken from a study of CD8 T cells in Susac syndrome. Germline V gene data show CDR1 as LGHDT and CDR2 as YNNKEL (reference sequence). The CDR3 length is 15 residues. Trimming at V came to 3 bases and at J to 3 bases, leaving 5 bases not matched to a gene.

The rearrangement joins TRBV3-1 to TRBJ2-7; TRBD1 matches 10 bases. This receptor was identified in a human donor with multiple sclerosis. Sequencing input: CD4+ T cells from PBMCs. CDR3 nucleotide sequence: TGTGCCAGCAGCCAGGGACAGGGGATAGACTACGAGCAGTACTTC. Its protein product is CASSQGQGIDYEQYF.